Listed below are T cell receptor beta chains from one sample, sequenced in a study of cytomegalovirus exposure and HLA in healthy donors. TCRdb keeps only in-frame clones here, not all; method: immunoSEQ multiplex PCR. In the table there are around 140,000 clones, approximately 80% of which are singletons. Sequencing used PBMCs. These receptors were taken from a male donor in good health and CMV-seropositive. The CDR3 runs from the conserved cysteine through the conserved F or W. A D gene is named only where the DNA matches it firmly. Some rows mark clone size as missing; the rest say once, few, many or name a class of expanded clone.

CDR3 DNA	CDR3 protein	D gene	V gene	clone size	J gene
TGTGCCAGCAGTTTCGGCGGGACTAATCACGAGCAGTACTTC	CASSFGGTNHEQYF	TRBD2	TRBV28	.	TRBJ2-7
TGTGCCAGCAGCCAAATGGGACTTGAGCAGTTCTTC	CASSQMGLEQFF	.	TRBV7-9	.	TRBJ2-1
TGTGCCAGCAGCAAAGAGGGTAGGACAGGGGGCCCGCGTCTAGACACCGGGGAGCTGTTTTTT	CASSKEGRTGGPRLDTGELFF	.	TRBV21-1	.	TRBJ2-2
TGTGCCAGCAGCCAAGTCATAGGGGACGAGCAGTACTTC	CASSQVIGDEQYF	.	TRBV14	.	TRBJ2-7
TGTGCCATCGCGGCAAACACTGAAGCTTTCTTT	CAIAANTEAFF	.	TRBV10-3	.	TRBJ1-1
TGTGCCAGTAGTAGGGGACAGCCTCCCTACGAGCAGTACTTC	CASSRGQPPYEQYF	TRBD1	TRBV19	.	TRBJ2-7
TGCGCCAGCAGCGCCGTGACAGGGGGCACTGAAGCTTTCTTT	CASSAVTGGTEAFF	TRBD1	TRBV5-1	.	TRBJ1-1
TGTGCCAGTAGTGCGCGGAGCTGGACACCTTTAGAGACCCAGTACTTC	CASSARSWTPLETQYF	.	TRBV19	many	TRBJ2-5
TGTGCCAGCAGTGAAGCGGTGAACACTGAAGCTTTCTTT	CASSEAVNTEAFF	.	TRBV6-4	.	TRBJ1-1
TGTGCCAGCAGTTTAACCGACAGGCCGCGCGAGCAGTACTTC	CASSLTDRPREQYF	.	TRBV27	.	TRBJ2-7
TGTGCCTGGAGTAGTGGAATGGCGGGCAACGTCCTGACTTTC	CAWSSGMAGNVLTF	.	TRBV30	once	TRBJ2-6
TGTGCCAGCAGCCCTGCCCCAGGGGGCTTAAACACTGAAGCTTTCTTT	CASSPAPGGLNTEAFF	TRBD1	TRBV5-5	.	TRBJ1-1
TGTGCCAGCAGTTGGGACAGCATCTCTGGGGCCAACGTCCTGACTTTC	CASSWDSISGANVLTF	TRBD1	TRBV6-5	once	TRBJ2-6
TGTGCCAGCAGTTTAGGGAGATCCAGAAACAATCAGCCCCAGCATTTT	CASSLGRSRNNQPQHF	.	TRBV28	.	TRBJ1-5
TGTGCCAGCAGCATTACAGGACAGGGGGCAGATAATGAAAAACTGTTTTTT	CASSITGQGADNEKLFF	TRBD1	TRBV7-9	.	TRBJ1-4
TGTGCCAGCAGGCGACAGGGAGGCACTGAAGCTTTCTTT	CASRRQGGTEAFF	TRBD1	TRBV6-1	.	TRBJ1-1
TGTGCCAGCAGCGCCCCGGGACACGGACCTGGAGAGCAGTACTTC	CASSAPGHGPGEQYF	.	TRBV6-1	.	TRBJ2-7
TGTGCCAGCAGCTTGGACTCTTTTTACGGCTATGGCTACACCTTC	CASSLDSFYGYGYTF	.	TRBV5-8	.	TRBJ1-2
TGCGCCAGCAGCCAAGAAGGAACCCACACGCAGGCTAATGAAAAACTGTTTTTT	CASSQEGTHTQANEKLFF	.	TRBV4-1	.	TRBJ1-4
TGCGCCAGCAGCTTGGTTAAGGGGGCGAATAGTGAGCAGTACTTC	CASSLVKGANSEQYF	TRBD1	TRBV5-1	.	TRBJ2-7
TGTGCCAGCTCACCCATAGGCGGAAACACTGAAGCTTTCTTT	CASSPIGGNTEAFF	.	TRBV18	.	TRBJ1-1
TGTGCCAGCAGCCCGGCAGGACGGGCTAGCGGCCTTCTCTTC	CASSPAGRASGLLF	TRBD2	TRBV11-2	.	TRBJ2-1
TGTGCCAGCAGCCTGACTGCCCGCGGGGAGACCCAGTACTTC	CASSLTARGETQYF	.	TRBV5-5	.	TRBJ2-5
TGTGCCAGCCGGGACAGGGACGTTGGTAGCGAAAAACTGTTTTTT	CASRDRDVGSEKLFF	TRBD1	TRBV19	.	TRBJ1-4
TGTGCCAGCAGCTTCGGCTACGAGCAGTACTTC	CASSFGYEQYF	.	TRBV5-4	few	TRBJ2-7
TGTGCCAGCAGTAAGGGAGGCACGTTAAACACCATATATTTT	CASSKGGTLNTIYF	.	TRBV2	.	TRBJ1-3
TGCGCCAGCAGCTCCCTCCCACAGGGGGAGTCTGGAAACACCATATATTTT	CASSSLPQGESGNTIYF	TRBD1	TRBV5-1	few	TRBJ1-3
TGTGCCAGCAGTACCTACCGACAGGGAGGGAACACCGGGGAGCTGTTTTTT	CASSTYRQGGNTGELFF	.	TRBV28	.	TRBJ2-2
TGTGCCAGCAGTGAGGGACTAGCGGCAGAGACCCAGTACTTC	CASSEGLAAETQYF	TRBD2	TRBV28	.	TRBJ2-5
TGTGCCAGCAGTGAGGATAGGACAGGGAGGGGAAGAGCTGAAGCTTTCTTT	CASSEDRTGRGRAEAFF	TRBD1	TRBV2	.	TRBJ1-1
TGTGCCAGCAGTGAATTAGGCTTACAGGGAAAAGACGGCTACACCTTC	CASSELGLQGKDGYTF	.	TRBV25-1	.	TRBJ1-2
TGCGCCAGCAGCTTCGGGACTCCACAAGAGACCCAGTACTTC	CASSFGTPQETQYF	.	TRBV5-1	.	TRBJ2-5
TGTGCCACCAGCAGGGGCGGGACAGGGGAATACGAGCAGTACTTC	CATSRGGTGEYEQYF	TRBD1	TRBV15	.	TRBJ2-7
TGTGCCACAGCTAGACAGCAATATGGCTACACCTTC	CATARQQYGYTF	.	TRBV28	.	TRBJ1-2
TGCGCCAGCAACTATATAACCGGGACAGGGGTCTACAATGAGCAGTTCTTC	CASNYITGTGVYNEQFF	TRBD1	TRBV5-1	.	TRBJ2-1
TGTGCCAGCAGTGTGAACGAGAATCAGCCCCAGCATTTT	CASSVNENQPQHF	.	TRBV6-4	.	TRBJ1-5
TGCAGCGTTGAAGATCAGGGCAGGGGCTCTGGAAACACCATATATTTT	CSVEDQGRGSGNTIYF	.	TRBV29-1	.	TRBJ1-3
TGTGCCAGTAGTCCCACGGGCCAGGGGGTTGGACAGCCCCAGCATTTT	CASSPTGQGVGQPQHF	TRBD1	TRBV19	.	TRBJ1-5
TGTGCCAGCAGTTATAGGGGTGGTGAAAAACTGTTTTTT	CASSYRGGEKLFF	.	TRBV5-4	.	TRBJ1-4
TGTGCCAGCAGCCTATATGGCTACACCTTC	CASSLYGYTF	.	TRBV6-6	.	TRBJ1-2
TGTGCCAGCAGAGGAGGGCGGGGAGAAAAACTGTTTTTT	CASRGGRGEKLFF	.	TRBV6-1	.	TRBJ1-4
TGCAGCGTTGTGAGGGGGAGAGTCGACGGGGAGCTGTTTTTT	CSVVRGRVDGELFF	.	TRBV29-1	.	TRBJ2-2
TGTGCCAGCAGTTTATACAGCACGCAGGATACGCAGTATTTT	CASSLYSTQDTQYF	.	TRBV9	.	TRBJ2-3
TGTGCCAGCAGCCGGGGGGGCGGTAACACCGGGGAGCTGTTTTTT	CASSRGGGNTGELFF	TRBD2	TRBV7-7	.	TRBJ2-2
TGTGCCAGTAGCGAGGTGGCAGGGAACGGCTACACCTTC	CASSEVAGNGYTF	.	TRBV19	.	TRBJ1-2
TGTGCCAGCGGTCAATCCAGCTCCTACAATGAGCAGTTCTTC	CASGQSSSYNEQFF	.	TRBV7-9	.	TRBJ2-1
TGCGCCAGCAGCTCGGGACAGGGGGTTAACATCCTCCACTTT	CASSSGQGVNILHF	TRBD1	TRBV5-1	.	TRBJ1-6
TGTGCCAGCAGTGAAGCACAGGGGGCTCCGCTCCAGCAGTACTTC	CASSEAQGAPLQQYF	TRBD1	TRBV6-1	.	TRBJ2-7
TGTGCCAGTAGTATGCCAGGGGCGAACACTGAAGCTTTCTTT	CASSMPGANTEAFF	.	TRBV19	.	TRBJ1-1
TGTGCCAGCAGTTTATGGCTAGCGGGAGCCTCCTACGAGCAGTACTTC	CASSLWLAGASYEQYF	TRBD2	TRBV28	few	TRBJ2-7
TGTGCCAGCAGTTTATTTCAGGGATCTTATGGCTACACCTTC	CASSLFQGSYGYTF	.	TRBV28	few	TRBJ1-2
TGTGCCAGCACCAGGGAAGGGGCTGGAGTGTACTTC	CASTREGAGVYF	.	TRBV6-5	.	TRBJ2-7